The clone carrying this T cell receptor (beta chain) is a singleton in its sample. Its antigen is currently unknown. This sample stems from a study of T cell responses to AZD1222 COVID-19 vaccine. General observations from the study: Donors were largely white British and mainly female; clonal diversity was possibly underestimated. Vaccine-associated CD4 TCRs ranged over spike, dominating at 160-218 and 743-854.

This CDR3 is 14 amino acids long. Germline assignment: CDR1 LGHDT and CDR2 YNNKEL (reference sequence). With 6 bases removed from V and 2 bases from J, the gap between germline ends came to 10 bases. TCRdb keeps only in-frame clones here, not all; method: immunoSEQ multiplex PCR. The sample lists more than 150,000 clones, approximately 90% occurring once. The receptor was derived from an adult who received the AZD1222 COVID-19 vaccine. This specimen consisted of peripheral blood, obtained 28 days after the second AZD1222 dose. V and J are TRBV3-1 (or the pseudogene TRBV3-2) and TRBJ2-2; TRBD2 might be the D (6 bases). DNA of the CDR3: TGTGCCAGCAGTCGGGACTTCAACACCGGGGAGCTGTTTTTT. The encoded protein is CASSRDFNTGELFF.